The present T cell receptor (beta chain) was sequenced within a study of T cells in lung cancer brain metastases (dated by TCRdb to between 2018 and 2020). With respect to the entire study: Most of the 20 patients had a history of tobacco use, with a median of 40 pack-years. Of the approximately 22 patients, some 18 received no interval therapy between resection of the primary and resection of the metastasis. The median interval between acquisition of the primary specimen and acquisition of the brain metastasis specimen was 348 days. The study compared TCR beta CDR3 repertoires between fully resected primary non-small cell lung cancers and paired brain metastases. The cohort included about 20 patients who provided 40 or so specimens, with each patient contributing one primary lung lesion and one brain metastasis. A median age at first diagnosis of roughly 56 years was recorded for the patients, of whom 8 or 9 were male and some eleven were female. Primary and metastatic specimens both had an average DNA integrity number of about 4, with no significant difference between the two sites.

Patients underwent resection for synchronous oligometastatic disease or delayed recurrence of a solitary brain metastasis. To avoid including cancers other than NSCLC, any patient with a history of multiple malignancies was excluded. Tumor areas were macrodissected from a few deparaffinized about 9.7 um unstained sections under guidance from marked H&E slides. Every specimen was formalin-fixed and paraffin-embedded (FFPE). Genomic DNA was extracted using the AllPrep DNA/RNA FFPE Kit. With respect to this clone: Its antigen is unknown. No much larger clone exists at a distance of one base, and base qualities are not known.

Each sample received between about 2 and 5 ug of genomic DNA as input, and paired samples received equal DNA input. TCR beta libraries were constructed with the immunoSEQ hsTCRbeta Kit, which uses multiplexed V and J gene primers in two PCR steps. Pooled libraries with positive and negative controls were sequenced on an Illumina MiSeq using a 100-cycle paired-end protocol. In the paper's pipeline: Raw data were processed by the immunoSEQ vendor into normalized, annotated TCR beta repertoire reports. Richness was defined as unique clones by nucleotide sequence, and total richness was extrapolated with the iChao1 and Efron-Thisted estimators. Pielou's evenness, Simpson's index, top-ten clone proportional abundance, and Morisita overlap index were used to characterize and compare paired lesions. Sourced from immuneACCESS, this table was stored by TCRdb with only in-frame sequences that have V and J called. A share of the clones is absent; for the studies checked, an unresolved V gene accounts for under half, and the remainder has no known explanation. That table supplies the V and J calls and clone size; D and trimming were determined from the DNA. This sample holds around 2,200 clones; roughly 93% were observed only once. 4.5% to 5.5% of the sample rests with the top ten.

Between the V and J ends, shortened by 0 bases and 5 bases respectively, the junction contains 13 bases. The CDR3 numbers 16 residues from cysteine through phenylalanine. The DNA shown is the 48-base CDR3, in frame from base 1. CDR1 and CDR2, per the germline V gene (reference sequence), are LNHNV and YYDKDF. What the authors observed across the whole study: Most clones were lesion-specific, with limited overlap between paired lesions (mean Morisita index approximately 0.21). A significantly larger repertoire fraction was made up by the ten most abundant clones in brain metastases than in primaries, which was suggestive of clonal expansion. Brain metastases had significantly fewer unique productive clones than paired primaries (median 1540 versus 4551). It was not possible to control for the effects of preoperative corticosteroids on T cell infiltration in brain metastases. DNA fragmentation in FFPE samples may have prevented retrieval of the complete infiltrating T cell repertoire.

The sequenced sample was tumor tissue from the primary lung tumor. Taken with the paper, the label for cell subset or site translates to: primary lung cancer lesion. The TCR sequence derives from a woman in her twenties or thirties with non-small cell lung cancer. Here the chain combines TRBV15 and TRBJ2-2; no D gene call is confident. The DNA is TGTGCCACCAGCAGAGATCGTGGCCTCGAGACCGGGGAGCTGTTTTTT. Its coded protein is CATSRDRGLETGELFF.